What follows are 24 T cell receptor beta chains derived from one specimen sequenced in a study of T-cell reconstitution after alpha-beta-depleted transplantation in children. This sample's TCRbeta library carried unique molecular identifier barcodes. TCRdb recomputed calls from the PCR reads with MiXCR, one row per CDR3 protein. Seen here are fewer than 1 million distinct CDR3 sequences, 16% observed once, and the top ten hold around 5%. This specimen consisted of PBMCs, mostly from graft donor cells, obtained 360 days after TCRalphabeta/CD19-depleted stem cell transplant. Receptors were obtained from a male patient aged 10 to 17 who had a stem cell transplant for acute lymphoblastic leukemia, so the T cells may come from the graft donor.

The chain joins TRBV20-1 to TRBJ2-7; D unclear. Germline V CDR1 and CDR2: DFQATT, SNEGSKA (reference sequence). V lost 3 bases, J lost 2 bases, and 5 bases lay in between. The CDR3 spans 11 residues. The CDR3 loop reads CSASAAYEQYF. Here the CDR3 DNA reads TGCAGTGCTAGCGCGGCCTACGAGCAGTACTTC.

V usage is TRBV4-2 and J usage is TRBJ2-1; TRBD2 matches at 8 bases. Germline V gives CDR1 LGHNA, CDR2 YNFKEQ. The junction had 9 bases not matched to a gene; V was cut back by 0 bases and J by 2 bases. This CDR3 comprises 18 residues. The CDR3 here is CASSQEIPREGPYNEQFF. The CDR3 bases are TGTGCCAGCAGCCAAGAGATCCCCCGGGAGGGCCCCTACAATGAGCAGTTCTTC.

In its sample, this clonotype was seen a few times. This sequence joins TRBV7-9 and TRBJ2-6, with TRBD2 identical over 7 bases. CDR3 length: 17 amino acids. V trimming: 2 bases; J trimming: 2 bases; junction bases outside the gene matches: 6. The germline gives CDR1 SEHNR, CDR2 FQNEAQ (reference sequence). The CDR3 region is CASSLRAGATGANVLTF. CDR3 bases: TGTGCCAGCAGCTTAAGGGCGGGAGCAACTGGGGCCAACGTCCTGACTTTC.

This clonotype showed up just a few times. The chain links TRBV10-3 to TRBJ1-1; D is unresolved. V lost 4 bases and J 2 bases, leaving 23 bases between the germline ends. The germline V gene encodes CDR1 ENHRY and CDR2 SYGVKD. The CDR3 extends over 18 amino acids. The CDR3 reads CAISGTFVPSKGNTEAFF. The CDR3 coding sequence is TGTGCCATCAGTGGGACCTTTGTTCCCTCCAAAGGTAACACTGAAGCTTTCTTT.

This chain links TRBV5-5 with TRBJ2-1, with TRBD2 identical over 7 bases. The CDR3 length is 15 residues. The trim removed 1 base at V and 8 bases at J, leaving 9 bases unmatched. The germline gives CDR1 SGHKS, CDR2 YYEKEE (reference sequence). In nucleotides, the CDR3 is TGTGCCAGCAGCTTGCGGGGGGAGGGCCGCTATGAGCAGTTCTTC. It yields the protein CASSLRGEGRYEQFF. Complete variable domain (other parts from reference TRBV5-5 and TRBJ2-1): DAGVTQSPTHLIKTRGQQVTLRCSPISGHKSVSWYQQVLGQGPQFIFQYYEKEERGRGNFPDRFSARQFPNYSSELNVNALLLGDSALYLCASSLRGEGRYEQFFGPGTRLTVL.

This clonotype was recorded a few times. V gene TRBV7-2 combines with J gene TRBJ2-5, with D uncertain. The germline CDR1 and CDR2 sequences are SGHTA and FQGNSA. The CDR3 loop spans 12 amino acids. V was pared by 5 bases and J by 5 bases, with 9 bases between. The CDR3 nucleotides read TGTGCCAGCAGCCCCTTTTCGGAGACCCAGTACTTC. This gives the protein CASSPFSETQYF.

The V gene is TRBV18, the J gene TRBJ2-5; D may be TRBD1 (6 bases). The CDR3 consists of 14 residues. Germline V gives CDR1 KGHSH, CDR2 LQKENI. The ends were cut back, 4 bases at V and 6 bases at J, with 15 bases in the middle. The CDR3 loop reads CASSLTQGRKTQYF. Here the CDR3 DNA reads TGTGCCAGCTCACTAACACAGGGACGGAAGACCCAGTACTTC.

This clonotype was counted a few times. The chain uses TRBV20-1 and TRBJ1-2; TRBD1 agrees at 7 bases. Germline CDR1 DFQATT, CDR2 SNEGSKA (reference sequence). Trimming removed 3 bases from V and 4 bases from J; junction bases left unmatched: 11. This CDR3 contains 15 residues. CDR3 sequence reads: CSARAQGRRVYGYTF. The CDR3 DNA sequence: TGCAGTGCTAGGGCACAGGGGCGCAGGGTCTATGGCTACACCTTC.

This chain connects TRBV6-2 or TRBV6-3 to TRBJ2-7, with TRBD2 matching over 7 bases. The V segment lost 5 bases and the J segment 1 base; nucleotides outside the gene matches: 8. CDR1 MNHEY and CDR2 SVGEGT come from the germline V gene. The CDR3 is 15 residues long. CDR3 nucleotides: TGTGCCAGCAGTACTAAGGGGAGGGAGTCCTACGAGCAGTACTTC. Translation: CASSTKGRESYEQYF.

This clonotype was detected only a few times. The J gene is TRBJ2-5, the V gene TRBV6-2 or TRBV6-3, with D tentatively TRBD1 (5 bases). Germline assignment: CDR1 MNHEY and CDR2 SVGEGT. The CDR3 runs to 14 residues. Trimming shortened V by 6 bases and J by 1 base, and 12 bases separated the two germline ends. Written as DNA, the CDR3 is TGTGCCAGCAGCCTAGGGGTCATCCAAGAGACCCAGTACTTC. Protein: CASSLGVIQETQYF.

This sequence joins TRBV5-1 and TRBJ1-2; 8 bases line up with TRBD1. The length of the CDR3 is 18 residues. After removal of 3 bases from V and 4 bases from J, the junction contained 17 bases not matched to a gene. Germline CDR1 is SGHRS and CDR2 is YFSETQ. The CDR3 here is CASSWGGLDRESSYGYTF. The DNA of the CDR3 is TGCGCCAGCAGCTGGGGGGGGCTGGACAGGGAGTCCAGCTATGGCTACACCTTC. Drawing the rest from reference TRBV5-1 and TRBJ1-2, the complete variable domain is KAGVTQTPRYLIKTRGQQVTLSCSPISGHRSVSWYQQTPGQGLQFLFEYFSETQRNKGNFPGRFSGRQFSNSRSEMNVSTLELGDSALYLCASSWGGLDRESSYGYTFGSGTRLTVV.

This clonotype appeared a few times. The rearrangement links TRBV5-1 to TRBJ2-1; 15 bases agree with TRBD2. The germline gives CDR1 SGHRS, CDR2 YFSETQ. The CDR3 length is 18 residues. Unmatched junction bases numbered 4, after V lost 3 bases and J lost 0 bases. CDR3 sequence (DNA): TGCGCCAGCAGCTGGGGGACTAGCGGGAGGAGCTCCTACAATGAGCAGTTCTTC. Translation gives CASSWGTSGRSSYNEQFF.

There are a few counts of this clonotype. One junction end does not reproduce the germline sequence, and a read error may be involved. The rearrangement links TRBV5-1 to TRBJ2-1, with unresolved D. The CDR3 spans 12 residues. From germline, CDR1 is SGHRS and CDR2 YFSETQ. The CDR3 spells CASSLDRNEQFF. CDR3 coding DNA: TGTGCCAGCAGCTTAGACCGCAATGAGCAGTTCTTC.

This chain uses TRBV9 with TRBJ2-3; 12 bases map to TRBD2. Germline trimming cut 0 bases from V and 5 bases from J; bases unmatched to any gene: 1. The germline CDR1 and CDR2 sequences are SGDLS and YYNGEE. CDR3 size: 15 residues. The CDR3 DNA follows: TGTGCCAGCAGCGTAGGGGGACTAGCGGGAGATACGCAGTATTTT. The encoded protein is CASSVGGLAGDTQYF.

The chain couples TRBV7-3 to TRBJ2-1, with D unclear. CDR1 and CDR2 from the germline V gene are SGHTA and FQGTGA. This CDR3 region has 13 residues. V lost 1 base and J 2 bases, leaving 3 bases between the germline ends. The CDR3: CASSLNAYNEQFF. For the CDR3, the DNA is TGTGCCAGCAGCTTAAACGCCTACAATGAGCAGTTCTTC.

This clonotype turned up a few times. The chain is built from TRBV10-3 and TRBJ2-3; possible D gene TRBD1, 5 bases. V dropped 5 bases and J dropped 2 bases, with 29 bases sitting between them. The germline V gene has CDR1 ENHRY and CDR2 SYGVKD. This CDR3 contains 20 residues. In DNA, the CDR3 is TGTGCCATCAGTTCCCCGACAGCCTCCTTCCCTACCGGTTACACAGATACGCAGTATTTT. It specifies CAISSPTASFPTGYTDTQYF.

This clonotype was detected a few times. V is TRBV9 and J is TRBJ2-1; TRBD1 matches at 7 bases. The CDR3 loop spans 11 amino acids. The germline CDR1 and CDR2 sequences are SGDLS and YYNGEE. V was pared by 5 bases and J by 13 bases, with 6 bases of the junction left unmatched. The CDR3 DNA sequence: TGTGCCAGCAGTGCACAGGGGAACCAGTTCTTC. It codes for CASSAQGNQFF.

The chain combines TRBV20-1 with TRBJ2-2; D is unclear. Trimming pared 3 bases from V and 6 bases from J, leaving 11 bases between. This CDR3 is 13 amino acids long. CDR1 and CDR2 (germline): DFQATT, SNEGSKA (reference sequence). CDR3 sequence: CSARPRFPGELFF. The CDR3 nucleotides are TGCAGTGCTAGGCCCCGCTTTCCCGGGGAGCTGTTTTTT.

This clonotype was counted a few times. The genes are TRBV2 and TRBJ2-1, with 9 bases matching TRBD2. The length of the CDR3 is 15 residues. With 8 bases clipped from V and 8 bases from J, the junction kept 13 bases outside the gene matches. Germline V gene lookup returns CDR1 SNHLY and CDR2 FYNNEI. CDR3 in DNA: TGTGCCAGCTCGGCGGGAGGGTTAAGGTTGGATGAGCAGTTCTTC. Protein product: CASSAGGLRLDEQFF.

The chain carries TRBV5-1 and TRBJ1-1; no reliable D call. V was trimmed by 2 bases and J by 0 bases, leaving 14 bases between them. CDR3 length: 16 residues. Per germline, CDR1 SGHRS and CDR2 YFSETQ. The CDR3 nucleotides read TGCGCCAGCAGCTTCCTTGCCGCACCAATGAACACTGAAGCTTTCTTT. Translating it yields CASSFLAAPMNTEAFF.

In this sample, this clonotype turned up a few times. Here the CDR3 reads CASRAPSGGSLNEQFF. CDR3 in DNA: TGCGCCAGCAGAGCCCCTAGCGGGGGGAGCCTCAATGAGCAGTTCTTC. The rearrangement links TRBV5-1 to TRBJ2-1, with 11 bases lining up with TRBD2. The CDR3 consists of 16 residues. The V and J ends lost 5 bases and 6 bases, in that order; junction bases with no gene match: 10. Germline V gene data show CDR1 as SGHRS and CDR2 as YFSETQ.

This clonotype came up many times. The chain is built from TRBV13 and TRBJ1-3, with 8 nucleotides matching TRBD1. The CDR3 extends over 16 amino acids. The junction had 7 bases not matched to a gene; V was cut back by 3 bases and J by 3 bases. The germline V gene encodes CDR1 PRHDT and CDR2 FYEKMQ (reference sequence). The CDR3 DNA reads as TGTGCCAGCAGCTTCCGTACAGGGGGGGGTGGAAACACCATATATTTT. Protein: CASSFRTGGGGNTIYF.

V is TRBV6-2 or TRBV6-3 and J is TRBJ2-6; tentative D call: TRBD2 (5 bases). Per the germline V gene, CDR1 is MNHEY and CDR2 is SVGEGT. The CDR3 has 16 residues. V was trimmed by 6 bases and J by 2 bases, leaving 14 bases between them. In nucleotides, the CDR3 is TGTGCCAGCAGCCGCCCCCCCGGGGCTGGGGCCAACGTCCTGACTTTC. Its protein is CASSRPPGAGANVLTF.

This clonotype has only a few counts. The chain couples TRBV5-5 to TRBJ2-3; 11 nucleotides align to TRBD2. The CDR3 runs 16 residues. Per the germline V gene, CDR1 is SGHKS and CDR2 is YYEKEE (reference sequence). Trimming at V came to 4 bases and at J to 2 bases, leaving 6 bases not matched to a gene. The CDR3 loop is CASSRGLAVNTDTQYF. CDR3 nucleotide sequence: TGTGCCAGCAGCAGGGGACTAGCGGTGAACACAGATACGCAGTATTTT.